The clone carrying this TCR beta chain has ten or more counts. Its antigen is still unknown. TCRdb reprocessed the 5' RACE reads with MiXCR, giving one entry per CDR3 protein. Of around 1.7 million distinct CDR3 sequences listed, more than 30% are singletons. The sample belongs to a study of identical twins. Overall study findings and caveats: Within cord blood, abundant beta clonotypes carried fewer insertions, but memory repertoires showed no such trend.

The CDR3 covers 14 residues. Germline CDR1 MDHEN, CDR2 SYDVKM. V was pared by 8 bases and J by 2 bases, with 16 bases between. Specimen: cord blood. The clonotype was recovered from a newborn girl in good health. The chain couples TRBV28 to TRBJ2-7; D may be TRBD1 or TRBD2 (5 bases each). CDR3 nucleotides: TGTGCCAGCTCGACGAGGGACGCAACCTACGAGCAGTACTTC. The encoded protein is CASSTRDATYEQYF.